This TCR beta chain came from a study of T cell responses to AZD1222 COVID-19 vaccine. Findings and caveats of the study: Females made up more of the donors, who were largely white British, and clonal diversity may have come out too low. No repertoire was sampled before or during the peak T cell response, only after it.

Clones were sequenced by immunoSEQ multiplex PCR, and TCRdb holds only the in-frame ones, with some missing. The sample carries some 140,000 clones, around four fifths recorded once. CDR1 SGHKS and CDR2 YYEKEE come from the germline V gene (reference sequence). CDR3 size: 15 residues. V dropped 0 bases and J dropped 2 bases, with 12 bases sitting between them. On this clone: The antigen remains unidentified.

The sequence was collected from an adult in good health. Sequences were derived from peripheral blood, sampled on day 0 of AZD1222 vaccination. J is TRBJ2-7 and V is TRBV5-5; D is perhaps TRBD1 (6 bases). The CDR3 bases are TGTGCCAGCAGCTTGGATTGGGGGCCAACCTACGAGCAGTACTTC. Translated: CASSLDWGPTYEQYF.